These 24 T cell receptor beta chains share one sample of origin, sequenced in a study of shared clonotypes between healthy human individuals (dated by TCRdb to about 2020). Libraries were prepared through the immunoSEQ multiplex PCR assay. The source is immuneACCESS, and TCRdb retained only in-frame sequences with V and J called. Part of the clones is not carried over; for the studies checked, unresolved V genes explain less than half of this, and the remainder is unexplained. A total of roughly 2.2 million clones appear in this sample, around 92% of them only once. The ten largest clonotypes hold around 0.35% of the sample. Sequencing used naive CD4+ T cells from PBMCs. The sample's cell subset or site label, in plain terms: CD45RA+ positively selected. All receptors come from a man aged 18 to 30 in good health. Some clones in this sample may be carry-over from other donors' samples.

This chain uses TRBV10-3 with TRBJ2-1, with 7 positions matching TRBD2. Trimming took 6 bases from V and 6 from J; bases not matched to a gene: 11. CDR3 size: 15 residues. From germline, CDR1 is ENHRY and CDR2 SYGVKD. CDR3 nucleotide sequence: TGTGCCATCAGGTCGTCTCTAGCGGCCACCAATGAGCAGTTCTTC. It yields the protein CAIRSSLAATNEQFF.

This chain's CDR3 is CASSLGVIPSGELFF. The CDR3 DNA reads as TGTGCCAGCAGTTTAGGAGTAATCCCTTCCGGGGAGCTGTTTTTT. The chain has TRBV28 and TRBJ2-2; no reliable D call. The CDR3 totals 15 residues. The germline V gene encodes CDR1 MDHEN and CDR2 SYDVKM. Trimming shortened V by 2 bases and J by 6 bases, and 13 bases separated the two germline ends. The complete variable domain, with remaining parts taken from reference TRBV28 and TRBJ2-2, reads DVKVTQSSRYLVKRTGEKVFLECVQDMDHENMFWYRQDPGLGLRLIYFSYDVKMKEKGDIPEGYSVSREKKERFSLILESASTNQTSMYLCASSLGVIPSGELFFGEGSRLTVL.

This chain uses TRBV19 with TRBJ1-2; D uncertain. Per germline, CDR1 LNHDA and CDR2 SQIVND (reference sequence). This CDR3 has 14 amino acids. With 2 bases removed from V and 0 bases from J, the gap between germline ends came to 7 bases. CDR3 sequence reads: CASSIKQTNYGYTF. CDR3 coding DNA: TGTGCCAGTAGTATAAAACAGACTAACTATGGCTACACCTTC.

The V call is TRBV5-1, the J call TRBJ2-2, with 13 bases fitting TRBD2. Germline trimming cut 4 bases from V and 7 bases from J; bases unmatched to any gene: 10. This CDR3 region has 17 residues. Germline assignment: CDR1 SGHRS and CDR2 YFSETQ. CDR3 amino acids: CASSPFGLAGDGGELFF. The CDR3 bases are TGCGCCAGCAGCCCCTTCGGACTAGCGGGAGACGGCGGGGAGCTGTTTTTT.

The chain employs TRBV28 and TRBJ2-5; the D gene is possibly TRBD1 (5 bases). CDR1 MDHEN and CDR2 SYDVKM come from the germline V gene. V lost 2 bases to trimming and J lost 1 base, with 8 bases between them. The CDR3 covers 14 residues. Written as DNA, the CDR3 is TGTGCCAGCAGTTTAAGACAGCTCCAAGAGACCCAGTACTTC. As protein: CASSLRQLQETQYF.

This chain joins TRBV4-3 and TRBJ2-1; the match to TRBD1 covers 8 bases. Looked up from germline, CDR1 is LGHNA and CDR2 is YSLEER. J gave up 1 base and V 1 base, and 12 bases lay outside the gene matches. This CDR3 contains 19 residues. As DNA, the CDR3 is TGCGCCAGCAGCCAAGGGCTGCAGGGGGCGGTCGGGTCCTACAATGAGCAGTTCTTC. This translates into CASSQGLQGAVGSYNEQFF.

This rearrangement joins TRBV9 to TRBJ2-3; TRBD2 matches at 12 bases. The germline V gene encodes CDR1 SGDLS and CDR2 YYNGEE. The ends lost 3 bases at V and 6 bases at J; junction bases unmatched: 8. The CDR3 spans 16 residues. The CDR3 DNA sequence: TGTGCCAGCAGCGAGGGGGCTAGCGGGAGGGCGGATACGCAGTATTTT. Translated: CASSEGASGRADTQYF.

J is TRBJ1-4 and V is TRBV11-2; D may be TRBD1 (6 bases). The CDR3 loop spans 13 amino acids. Germline values: CDR1 SGHAT, CDR2 FQNNGV. Trimming left V 6 bases short and J 5 bases short, with 10 bases between. This CDR3 is CASRSTGNEKLFF. CDR3 sequence (DNA): TGTGCCAGCAGATCCACAGGGAATGAAAAACTGTTTTTT.

The chain couples TRBV5-4 to TRBJ2-1, with a weak D call TRBD1 (6 bases). V lost 0 bases, J lost 5 bases, and 12 bases lay in between. CDR1 and CDR2 (germline): SGHNT, YYREEE (reference sequence). This CDR3 has 15 residues. The CDR3 DNA reads as TGTGCCAGCAGCTTGGGGGGGCAGCTGAACAATGAGCAGTTCTTC. Protein: CASSLGGQLNNEQFF.

The chain joins TRBV19 to TRBJ1-1; the match to TRBD1 covers 7 bases. Germline V gives CDR1 LNHDA, CDR2 SQIVND (reference sequence). Trimming removed 4 bases from V and 3 bases from J; junction bases left unmatched: 5. The CDR3 sequence is 14 residues long. The CDR3 bases are TGTGCCAGTAGTACGAGACAGGGCTACACTGAAGCTTTCTTT. The encoded protein is CASSTRQGYTEAFF.

This chain uses TRBV28 with TRBJ1-2, with a tentative D call TRBD1 (5 bases). There are 13 residues in the CDR3. Germline V gene sequence: CDR1 MDHEN, CDR2 SYDVKM. V was clipped by 6 bases and J by 3 bases, with 11 bases between them. The CDR3 sequence is CASRFGGDYGYTF. CDR3 DNA sequence: TGTGCCAGCAGGTTCGGGGGGGACTATGGCTACACCTTC.

The V gene is TRBV7-9, the J gene TRBJ1-3; D call uncertain. This CDR3 is built from 17 residues. Per the germline V gene, CDR1 is SEHNR and CDR2 is FQNEAQ (reference sequence). Trimming stripped 5 bases from V and 4 bases from J, with 21 bases between. For the CDR3, the DNA is TGTGCCAGCAGCCCGCCACTAACCGACGTATTCGGAAACACCATATATTTT. Translated, it gives CASSPPLTDVFGNTIYF.

Comment on this clone: No DNA is shown, since the ends of the CDR3 on it are uncertain; the CDR3 is the one TCRdb lists. The chain recombines TRBV27 with TRBJ2-7; TRBD1, the D gene given by the table, was not confirmed from the DNA. Germline V gene lookup returns CDR1 MNHEY and CDR2 SMNVEV (reference sequence). With termini counted, the CDR3 has 15 amino acids. Here the CDR3 reads CASSFLAGGPYEQYF.

The gene calls are TRBV7-2 and TRBJ1-2; the D gene is possibly TRBD1 (5 bases). The CDR3 loop spans 18 amino acids. Deletions cut 5 bases from V and 1 base from J, with 23 bases between. Germline V gene lookup returns CDR1 SGHTA and CDR2 FQGNSA. The CDR3, as DNA: TGTGCCAGCAGCGCCCCCACCAGGGTGAATTCCCTTAACTATGGCTACACCTTC. As protein: CASSAPTRVNSLNYGYTF.

The rearrangement links TRBV5-1 to TRBJ2-2, with D perhaps matching TRBD2 (6 bases). The germline gives CDR1 SGHRS, CDR2 YFSETQ. The V end lost 7 bases, the J end lost 6 bases, and 10 bases lay between the germline ends. This CDR3 has 12 amino acids. The CDR3 bases are TGCGCCAGCCCCGGGGAGGCCGGGGAGCTGTTTTTT. Protein sequence: CASPGEAGELFF.

The CDR3 DNA reads TGTGCCAGTAGTATGACCGGACCGACCTGGGACTGGGGCTCCTACGAGCAGTACTTC. Residues: CASSMTGPTWDWGSYEQYF. The V gene is TRBV19, the J gene TRBJ2-7; maybe TRBD2 (6 bases). Germline V lookup: CDR1 LNHDA, CDR2 SQIVND (reference sequence). V gave up 3 bases and J gave up 0 bases, with 24 bases separating them. The length of the CDR3 is 19 residues.

This clone was detected only a few times. The V call is TRBV29-1, the J call TRBJ1-1; D possibly corresponds to TRBD1 (5 bases). Trimming shortened V by 6 bases and J by 4 bases, and 15 bases separated the two germline ends. The germline gives CDR1 SQVTM, CDR2 ANQGSEA. This CDR3 has 13 residues. The CDR3 protein is CSVQQATGTEAFF. As DNA, the CDR3 is TGCAGCGTCCAACAGGCCACTGGCACTGAAGCTTTCTTT.

J is TRBJ1-5 and V is TRBV5-1, with 7 bases identical to TRBD1. The CDR3 totals 17 residues. The ends lost 4 bases at V and 6 bases at J; junction bases unmatched: 16. CDR1 SGHRS and CDR2 YFSETQ come from the germline V gene. The CDR3 loop is CASSLGKQTGRPQPQHF. The CDR3 DNA reads TGCGCCAGCAGCCTGGGGAAACAGACAGGGCGCCCTCAGCCCCAGCATTTT. The variable domain in full, with the rest retrieved from reference TRBV5-1 and TRBJ1-5, is KAGVTQTPRYLIKTRGQQVTLSCSPISGHRSVSWYQQTPGQGLQFLFEYFSETQRNKGNFPGRFSGRQFSNSRSEMNVSTLELGDSALYLCASSLGKQTGRPQPQHFGDGTRLSIL.

This rearrangement joins TRBV18 to TRBJ2-1; 9 positions match TRBD2. Unmatched junction bases numbered 4, after V lost 6 bases and J lost 1 base. The CDR3 has 15 residues. The germline gives CDR1 KGHSH, CDR2 LQKENI. As DNA, the CDR3 is TGTGCCAGCTCTGGTAGCGGGAGTTCCTACAATGAGCAGTTCTTC. As protein: CASSGSGSSYNEQFF.

This clone has a handful of counts. The chain carries TRBV27 and TRBJ1-1; no clear D gene. CDR3 length: 14 amino acids. The germline gives CDR1 MNHEY, CDR2 SMNVEV (reference sequence). The V end lost 5 bases, the J end lost 1 base, and 11 bases lay between the germline ends. The DNA for the CDR3 is TGTGCCAGCAGTCCCCGGTTGGGGAACACTGAAGCTTTCTTT. This sequence encodes CASSPRLGNTEAFF.

The CDR3 coding sequence is TGTGCCAGCAGTCACAGGGCATCGGTCTATGGCTACACCTTC. This gives the protein CASSHRASVYGYTF. The genes are TRBV28 and TRBJ1-2; a possible D gene is TRBD1 (6 bases). The CDR3 runs to 14 residues. Trimming removed 5 bases from V and 4 bases from J, with 14 bases in between. CDR1 MDHEN and CDR2 SYDVKM come from the germline V gene.

This chain uses TRBV28 with TRBJ2-7; no clear D gene. Trimming removed 6 bases from V and 0 bases from J, with 9 bases in between. CDR1 is MDHEN and CDR2 is SYDVKM in the germline V gene. This CDR3 is built from 13 residues. Here the CDR3 reads CASRLRSSYEQYF. The CDR3 nucleotides are TGTGCCAGCAGGTTGAGGAGCTCCTACGAGCAGTACTTC.

V gene TRBV6-1 combines with J gene TRBJ1-3; 8 nucleotides match TRBD1. This CDR3 region has 14 residues. V was pared by 6 bases and J by 5 bases, with 6 bases of the junction left unmatched. CDR1 is MNHNS and CDR2 is SASEGT in the germline V gene. The CDR3 DNA reads as TGTGCCAGCAGGGAGGGACAGGCTAGAAACACCATATATTTT. Translated: CASREGQARNTIYF.

The chain couples TRBV4-3 to TRBJ2-1, with D unresolved. CDR3 length equals 15 residues. The germline CDR1 and CDR2 sequences are LGHNA and YSLEER. Trimming shortened V by 4 bases and J by 7 bases, and 17 bases separated the two germline ends. The CDR3 bases are TGCGCCAGCAGCCCTATTTTGACGGCGAGTAATGAGCAGTTCTTC. Its protein product is CASSPILTASNEQFF.